This entry lists 19 T cell receptor beta chains sequenced from one sample in a study of blood T cell repertoires in COVID-19. Using immunoSEQ multiplex PCR, the repertoire was profiled, and TCRdb retains in-frame clones only, with some absent. This sample carries roughly 240,000 clones, around 84% of them seen once, and the ten largest clones take approximately 2.3%. Sequencing was carried out using peripheral blood. The receptors come from a man aged 40-50 years who had recovered from COVID-19.

This clone appeared a few times. The chain uses TRBV6-5 and TRBJ1-2, with 11 bases identical to TRBD1. The germline V gene encodes CDR1 MNHEY and CDR2 SVGAGI. Germline trimming cut 6 bases from V and 7 bases from J; bases unmatched to any gene: 10. CDR3 length: 15 residues. The CDR3 is CASSQLIGTGGGYTF. CDR3 DNA: TGTGCCAGCAGCCAACTTATCGGGACAGGGGGTGGCTACACCTTC.

V usage is TRBV19 and J usage is TRBJ1-1, with D unclear. V lost 5 bases and J lost 1, with 14 bases in between. The CDR3 loop spans 15 amino acids. Germline CDR1 and CDR2: LNHDA and SQIVND (reference sequence). The CDR3 is CASSPFRGTNTEAFF. CDR3 DNA: TGTGCCAGTAGTCCTTTTAGAGGTACGAACACTGAAGCTTTCTTT.

This clone was seen only a few times. The chain carries TRBV9 and TRBJ1-3; D is unresolved. The CDR3 is made up of 17 amino acids. Trimming took 0 bases from V and 0 from J, leaving 13 bases between them. Germline V gene data show CDR1 as SGDLS and CDR2 as YYNGEE. The CDR3 DNA sequence: TGTGCCAGCAGCGTAGCCTCAGTCCCTGCCTCTGGAAACACCATATATTTT. Translated, it gives CASSVASVPASGNTIYF.

The gene calls are TRBV29-1 and TRBJ1-1; the match to TRBD1 covers 9 bases. Trimming took 3 bases from V and 1 from J; bases not matched to a gene: 6. The CDR3 runs to 15 residues. Germline V gene data show CDR1 as SQVTM and CDR2 as ANQGSEA. Here the CDR3 DNA reads TGCAGCGTTGATCCGGACAGGGGATCGAACACTGAAGCTTTCTTT. This translates into CSVDPDRGSNTEAFF.

The J gene is TRBJ1-6, the V gene TRBV6-2 or TRBV6-3; D gene unclear. Deletions cut 2 bases from V and 0 bases from J, with 8 bases between. The CDR3 has 16 amino acids. Looked up from germline, CDR1 is MNHEY and CDR2 is SVGEGT. DNA of the CDR3: TGTGCCAGCAGTTACCCGAGAAGCTCCTATAATTCACCCCTCCACTTT. Residues: CASSYPRSSYNSPLHF.

V gene TRBV11-2 combines with J gene TRBJ2-7, with a tentative D call TRBD2 (6 bases). The CDR3 sequence is 17 residues long. V lost 0 bases to trimming and J lost 5 bases, with 20 bases between them. Germline CDR1 reads SGHAT; CDR2 reads FQNNGV. The CDR3 protein is CASSLELFGGGFDEQYF. In DNA form, the CDR3 reads TGTGCCAGCAGCTTAGAATTGTTCGGTGGAGGGTTTGACGAGCAGTACTTC. Complete variable domain (other parts from reference TRBV11-2 and TRBJ2-7): EAGVAQSPRYKIIEKRQSVAFWCNPISGHATLYWYQQILGQGPKLLIQFQNNGVVDDSQLPKDRFSAERLKGVDSTLKIQPAKLEDSAVYLCASSLELFGGGFDEQYFGPGTRLTVT.

The CDR3 loop is CASSGTSTDTQYF. CDR3 in DNA: TGTGCCAGCTCCGGGACAAGCACAGATACGCAGTATTTT. The chain has TRBV19 and TRBJ2-3, with D perhaps matching TRBD1 (6 bases). Germline V lookup: CDR1 LNHDA, CDR2 SQIVND (reference sequence). CDR3 length equals 13 residues. Trimming cost V 9 bases and J 0 bases, with 10 bases left between them.

This chain connects TRBV5-5 to TRBJ2-2; D gene uncertain. Trimming shortened V by 4 bases and J by 4 bases, and 17 bases separated the two germline ends. The CDR3 has 16 amino acids. CDR1 is SGHKS and CDR2 is YYEKEE in the germline V gene (reference sequence). Written as DNA, the CDR3 is TGTGCCAGCAGCGCCTCCCCCACGGTCGGCACCGGGGAGCTGTTTTTT. Its translation: CASSASPTVGTGELFF.

The chain recombines TRBV7-2 with TRBJ1-5; 9 bases agree with TRBD1. The CDR3 length is 16 residues. J lost 0 bases, V lost 4 bases, and 4 bases had no gene match. Germline V gives CDR1 SGHTA, CDR2 FQGNSA. The CDR3 is CASSSPGQGSNQPQHF. The CDR3 nucleotides read TGTGCCAGCAGCTCGCCGGGACAGGGTAGCAATCAGCCCCAGCATTTT.

This chain connects TRBV19 to TRBJ1-5; tentatively, D is TRBD1 (5 bases). This CDR3 is 13 amino acids long. Trimming shortened V by 5 bases and J by 10 bases, and 15 bases separated the two germline ends. CDR1 and CDR2 from the germline V gene are LNHDA and SQIVND (reference sequence). CDR3 region: CASSSDRDQPQHF. CDR3 DNA: TGTGCCAGTAGTTCCGACAGAGACCAACCCCAGCATTTT.

The chain has TRBV19 and TRBJ1-1; 7 bases are a match to TRBD1. The CDR3 loop spans 15 amino acids. The V segment lost 1 base and the J segment 3 bases; nucleotides outside the gene matches: 5. CDR1 LNHDA and CDR2 SQIVND come from the germline V gene (reference sequence). In DNA form, the CDR3 reads TGTGCCAGTAGTATAGGGCATACAGGGGACACTGAAGCTTTCTTT. Protein product: CASSIGHTGDTEAFF.

This clone was detected ten times or more. The chain carries TRBV3-1 (or the pseudogene TRBV3-2) and TRBJ2-2; 7 bases fit TRBD1. V dropped 8 bases and J dropped 3; count of bases not matched to a gene: 21. The germline V gene has CDR1 LGHDT and CDR2 YNNKEL (reference sequence). The CDR3 runs 19 residues. CDR3 in amino acids: CASQIPGQSTGTHTGELFF. CDR3 DNA: TGTGCCAGCCAAATACCGGGACAGAGTACCGGGACCCACACCGGGGAGCTGTTTTTT.

This clone has more than one count but fewer than ten. This rearrangement joins TRBV2 to TRBJ1-6; 11 nucleotides line up with TRBD1. Trimming took 2 bases from V and 7 from J; bases not matched to a gene: 7. CDR3 size: 17 residues. Germline V gene data show CDR1 as SNHLY and CDR2 as FYNNEI. CDR3: CASSEPRDRGRNSPLHF. The CDR3 DNA sequence: TGTGCCAGCAGTGAACCTCGGGACAGGGGGAGGAATTCACCCCTCCACTTT.

The chain uses TRBV5-4 and TRBJ2-3; 9 positions agree with TRBD2. Trimming at V came to 1 base and at J to 0 bases, leaving 0 bases not matched to a gene. This CDR3 has 15 amino acids. Per the germline V gene, CDR1 is SGHNT and CDR2 is YYREEE (reference sequence). In DNA, the CDR3 is TGTGCCAGCAGCTTGCTAGCGGGGAGCACAGATACGCAGTATTTT. Encoded protein: CASSLLAGSTDTQYF.

The chain recombines TRBV10-3 with TRBJ2-5, with 14 bases that match TRBD2. Per the germline V gene, CDR1 is ENHRY and CDR2 is SYGVKD. J was trimmed by 5 bases and V by 6 bases; bases with no gene match: 2. The CDR3 is made up of 14 amino acids. The CDR3 spells CAIRGTSGSETQYF. The CDR3 DNA reads as TGTGCCATCAGGGGGACTAGCGGGAGTGAGACCCAGTACTTC.

The chain has TRBV19 and TRBJ1-1, with D possibly matching TRBD1 (5 bases). This CDR3 is built from 13 residues. V was clipped by 7 bases and J by 1 base, with 10 bases between them. In germline, CDR1 is LNHDA, CDR2 SQIVND (reference sequence). The CDR3 DNA reads as TGTGCCAGTACAACAGGATCGAACACTGAAGCTTTCTTT. This translates into CASTTGSNTEAFF. The whole variable domain, remainder taken from reference TRBV19 and TRBJ1-1, is DGGITQSPKYLFRKEGQNVTLSCEQNLNHDAMYWYRQDPGQGLRLIYYSQIVNDFQKGDIAEGYSVSREKKESFPLTVTSAQKNPTAFYLCASTTGSNTEAFFGQGTRLTVV.

This clone was seen a single time. The gene calls are TRBV5-4 and TRBJ1-2; 11 nucleotides line up with TRBD1. Germline V gene data show CDR1 as SGHNT and CDR2 as YYREEE (reference sequence). Trimming removed 4 bases from V and 6 bases from J; junction bases left unmatched: 5. The CDR3 extends over 14 amino acids. CDR3 in amino acids: CASSADRGPDGYTF. The CDR3 nucleotides are TGTGCCAGCAGCGCGGACAGGGGGCCTGATGGCTACACCTTC.

This sequence joins TRBV11-2 and TRBJ2-1; tentatively, D is TRBD2 (5 bases). The CDR3 is made up of 14 amino acids. With 7 bases removed from V and 7 bases from J, the gap between germline ends came to 17 bases. Germline V CDR1 and CDR2: SGHAT, FQNNGV. The CDR3 bases are TGTGCCAGCAAGCTTCTCGGGGTGAGGAATGAGCAGTTCTTC. Its protein product is CASKLLGVRNEQFF.

The chain carries TRBV19 and TRBJ1-4; D unclear. The germline CDR1 and CDR2 sequences are LNHDA and SQIVND (reference sequence). The CDR3 covers 14 residues. V was shortened by 5 bases and J by 5 bases, with 12 bases between the two germline ends. The CDR3 spells CASSYRSLNEKLFF. CDR3 nucleotide sequence: TGTGCCAGTAGTTACAGAAGCTTAAATGAAAAACTGTTTTTT. The full variable domain, in which reference TRBV19 and TRBJ1-4 provide the parts outside the CDR3, is DGGITQSPKYLFRKEGQNVTLSCEQNLNHDAMYWYRQDPGQGLRLIYYSQIVNDFQKGDIAEGYSVSREKKESFPLTVTSAQKNPTAFYLCASSYRSLNEKLFFGSGTQLSVL.